The rows below give T cell receptor beta chains drawn from one sample of a study of cytomegalovirus exposure and HLA in healthy donors. Produced via immunoSEQ multiplex PCR; TCRdb's table is partial and in-frame only. The sample contains approximately 160,000 clones, approximately 82% of which appear only once. The sample taken for sequencing was PBMCs. All receptors come from a male donor in good health and CMV-seronegative. Each CDR3 is given with its conserved first and last residue. Fields, in order: clone size, D gene, J gene, V gene, CDR3 DNA, CDR3 protein. A D gene is named only where the DNA matches it firmly. Clone size is shown for a subset of rows, as once, few, many or a class of expanded clone.

clone size: once; D gene: TRBD1; J gene: TRBJ1-1; V gene: TRBV27; CDR3 DNA: TGTGCCAGCAGGATGACAGGGCGGAACACTGAAGCTTTCTTT; CDR3 protein: CASRMTGRNTEAFF
clone size: -; D gene: -; J gene: TRBJ2-1; V gene: TRBV7-3; CDR3 DNA: TGTGCCAGCAGGCGACTAGGGGGGGACGGGGATGAGCAGTTCTTC; CDR3 protein: CASRRLGGDGDEQFF
clone size: -; D gene: TRBD1; J gene: TRBJ1-5; V gene: TRBV28; CDR3 DNA: TGTGCCAGCAGTTGGGACAGCATGGGCAATCAGCCCCAGCATTTT; CDR3 protein: CASSWDSMGNQPQHF
clone size: -; D gene: -; J gene: TRBJ2-3; V gene: TRBV2; CDR3 DNA: TGTGCCAGCACCCCATCGGAGGGTCCGGTGGATACGCAGTATTTT; CDR3 protein: CASTPSEGPVDTQYF
clone size: -; D gene: -; J gene: TRBJ2-3; V gene: TRBV2; CDR3 DNA: TGTGCCAGCAGTGAGGGTAGCACTAGCACAGATACGCAGTATTTT; CDR3 protein: CASSEGSTSTDTQYF
clone size: -; D gene: TRBD2; J gene: TRBJ2-7; V gene: TRBV7-2; CDR3 DNA: TGTGCCAGCAGCTTGGGACTAGCGGAATCCTACGAGCAGTACTTC; CDR3 protein: CASSLGLAESYEQYF
clone size: -; D gene: -; J gene: TRBJ2-5; V gene: TRBV5-1; CDR3 DNA: TGCGCCAGCAGCTTGGAGCGGACCCAGTACTTC; CDR3 protein: CASSLERTQYF
clone size: -; D gene: -; J gene: TRBJ1-4; V gene: TRBV21-1; CDR3 DNA: TGTGCCAGCAGCAAAGCGACAGCAACTAATGAAAAACTGTTTTTT; CDR3 protein: CASSKATATNEKLFF
clone size: -; D gene: -; J gene: TRBJ2-3; V gene: TRBV6-6; CDR3 DNA: TGTGCCAGCAGTCCCACAGAAGATACGCAGTATTTT; CDR3 protein: CASSPTEDTQYF
clone size: -; D gene: -; J gene: TRBJ1-4; V gene: TRBV6-5; CDR3 DNA: TGTGCCAGCAGTTACTCGCAGGGGAATGAAAAACTGTTTTTT; CDR3 protein: CASSYSQGNEKLFF
clone size: few; D gene: -; J gene: TRBJ2-5; V gene: TRBV4-1; CDR3 DNA: TGCGCCAGCAGCCAGTCTCCGACAGGTCAAGAGACCCAGTACTTC; CDR3 protein: CASSQSPTGQETQYF
clone size: -; D gene: -; J gene: TRBJ1-4; V gene: TRBV5-1; CDR3 DNA: TGCGCCAGCAGCGTGGGAGACGGAGGGAAACTGTTTTTT; CDR3 protein: CASSVGDGGKLFF
clone size: -; D gene: -; J gene: TRBJ2-1; V gene: TRBV11-1; CDR3 DNA: TGTGCCAGCAGCTTAGGAGGGAGTAAGGTTGAGCAGTTCTTC; CDR3 protein: CASSLGGSKVEQFF
clone size: -; D gene: -; J gene: TRBJ1-2; V gene: TRBV5-6; CDR3 DNA: TGTGCCAGCAGCTTGGTAGGAGGATCCCTCTATGGCTACACCTTC; CDR3 protein: CASSLVGGSLYGYTF
clone size: -; D gene: TRBD1; J gene: TRBJ1-1; V gene: TRBV4-1; CDR3 DNA: TGCGCCAGCAGCCAGGGACAGGGGCCCCCCGGGAGCACTGAAGCTTTCTTT; CDR3 protein: CASSQGQGPPGSTEAFF
clone size: once; D gene: -; J gene: TRBJ1-1; V gene: TRBV19; CDR3 DNA: TGTGCCAGTAGTTTCACAGAGAACACTGAAGCTTTCTTT; CDR3 protein: CASSFTENTEAFF